This T cell receptor (beta chain) was sequenced for a study of T cells in localized non-small cell lung cancer. The table came from immunoSEQ multiplex PCR; TCRdb's copy has only in-frame clones and leaves some out. The repertoire holds more than 40,000 clones, with 85% to 90% as singletons. The sequence was collected from a man aged 35-69 years with stage II lung adenocarcinoma. The sequencing used PBMCs, collected before any cancer treatment.

CDR3 protein: CASTLVLATQETQYF. In nucleotides, the CDR3 is TGTGCCAGCACCCTCGTCCTAGCAACTCAAGAGACCCAGTACTTC. The rearrangement links TRBV7-9 to TRBJ2-5; D may be TRBD2 (5 bases). Deletions cut 7 bases from V and 2 bases from J, with 17 bases between. The germline V gene has CDR1 SEHNR and CDR2 FQNEAQ (reference sequence). This CDR3 contains 15 residues.